The next 12 T cell receptor beta chains were all read from a single sample in a study of cytomegalovirus exposure and HLA in healthy donors. PCR amplification relied on 60 Vbeta primers (plus 13 Jbeta primers). Using immunoSEQ multiplex PCR, the repertoire was profiled, and TCRdb retains in-frame clones only, with some absent. This sample has about 170,000 clones; around three quarters occur once, and the top ten carry approximately 2.1%. Material for sequencing was PBMCs. The receptors were gathered from a woman aged 25-40 years in good health and CMV-seropositive.

This chain uses TRBV28 with TRBJ1-4, with 7 bases lining up with TRBD1. V lost 8 bases, J lost 5 bases, and 2 bases stayed unmatched. In germline, CDR1 is MDHEN, CDR2 SYDVKM. The CDR3 is made up of 12 amino acids. The CDR3 nucleotides are TGTGCCAGCCAGACAGGGAATGAAAAACTGTTTTTT. Residues: CASQTGNEKLFF.

The V call is TRBV2, the J call TRBJ2-2, with 8 positions matching TRBD2. With V trimmed by 8 bases and J by 8 bases, 4 bases remained unmatched. The CDR3 is made up of 12 amino acids. In germline, CDR1 is SNHLY, CDR2 FYNNEI. The CDR3 DNA reads as TGTGCCAGCGGACTAGCATCAGGGGAGCTGTTTTTT. Protein: CASGLASGELFF. Complete variable domain (other parts from reference TRBV2 and TRBJ2-2): EPEVTQTPSHQVTQMGQEVILRCVPISNHLYFYWYRQILGQKVEFLVSFYNNEISEKSEIFDDQFSVERPDGSNFTLKIRSTKLEDSAMYFCASGLASGELFFGEGSRLTVL.

The rearrangement uses TRBV4-3 and TRBJ2-3; D might be TRBD1 (5 bases). CDR3 size: 16 residues. The V end was cut by 4 bases, the J end by 2 bases, with 16 bases between. Germline-derived CDR1 and CDR2 are LGHNA and YSLEER. CDR3 loop: CASSRQGQGPTDTQYF. The CDR3 DNA reads TGCGCCAGCAGCCGTCAGGGTCAGGGCCCCACAGATACGCAGTATTTT.

The chain uses TRBV18 and TRBJ2-7, with D maybe TRBD1 (6 bases). The CDR3 has 14 amino acids. The V end lost 3 bases, the J end lost 9 bases, and 18 bases lay between the germline ends. Germline V CDR1 and CDR2: KGHSH, LQKENI. The DNA of the CDR3 is TGTGCCAGCTCACCGGCGGCAAAGGGGGAAGTGCAGTACTTC. It translates to CASSPAAKGEVQYF.

V and J are TRBV5-6 and TRBJ2-1, with 8 bases identical to TRBD2. Germline V gene sequence: CDR1 SGHDT, CDR2 YYEEEE. Losses at the gene ends were 2 bases for V and 6 bases for J; bases not matched to a gene: 10. The CDR3 has 16 amino acids. The CDR3 sequence: CASSLLPSGSPNEQFF. CDR3 sequence (DNA): TGTGCCAGCAGCTTACTCCCAAGCGGGAGCCCCAATGAGCAGTTCTTC.

Only one count was recorded for this clone. The chain employs TRBV30 and TRBJ2-5, with TRBD2 matching over 8 bases. The CDR3 totals 13 residues. V shed 0 bases and J 4 bases; nucleotides not matched to a gene: 1. The germline gives CDR1 GTSNPN, CDR2 SVGIG (reference sequence). The CDR3 reads CAWSVAGVETQYF. CDR3 bases: TGTGCCTGGAGTGTAGCGGGAGTAGAGACCCAGTACTTC. Drawing the rest from reference TRBV30 and TRBJ2-5, the complete variable domain is SQTIHQWPATLVQPVGSPLSLECTVEGTSNPNLYWYRQAAGRGLQLLFYSVGIGQISSEVPQNLSASRPQDRQFILSSKKLLLSDSGFYLCAWSVAGVETQYFGPGTRLLVL.

The chain is built from TRBV6-5 and TRBJ2-7; D may be TRBD1 (6 bases). V was trimmed by 4 bases and J by 2 bases, leaving 18 bases between them. In germline, CDR1 is MNHEY, CDR2 SVGAGI. The CDR3 covers 16 residues. CDR3 loop: CASSSLGQGLTYEQYF. In nucleotides, the CDR3 is TGTGCCAGCAGTTCCCTGGGCCAGGGGTTAACCTACGAGCAGTACTTC.

The chain joins TRBV6-1 to TRBJ2-3; 11 bases agree with TRBD2. CDR3 length: 19 residues. Germline CDR1 and CDR2: MNHNS and SASEGT. Losses at the gene ends were 2 bases for V and 6 bases for J; bases not matched to a gene: 16. The CDR3 spells CASSELVRLAGMLGDTQYF. The CDR3 coding sequence is TGTGCCAGCAGTGAATTGGTCAGACTAGCGGGGATGTTAGGGGATACGCAGTATTTT.

This clone appeared a few times. J is TRBJ2-1 and V is TRBV9; the D gene is possibly TRBD2 (6 bases). CDR1 and CDR2 (germline): SGDLS, YYNGEE. V was shortened by 4 bases and J by 4 bases, with 12 bases between the two germline ends. The CDR3 covers 14 residues. For the CDR3, the DNA is TGTGCCAGCAGCACCCGGGACTCTTACAATGAGCAGTTCTTC. Amino acids: CASSTRDSYNEQFF.

The V and J genes are TRBV29-1 and TRBJ2-5, with TRBD1 identical over 9 bases. With 4 bases clipped from V and 2 bases from J, the junction kept 5 bases outside the gene matches. CDR3 length equals 14 residues. Germline V lookup: CDR1 SQVTM, CDR2 ANQGSEA. The DNA of the CDR3 is TGCAGCGTTGTTTACGGACAGGGGCAAGAGACCCAGTACTTC. Translating gives CSVVYGQGQETQYF.

CDR3 nucleotides: TGTGCCACCTTTTACTCCTACGAGCAGTACTTC. This translates into CATFYSYEQYF. The J gene is TRBJ2-5, the V gene TRBV6-6; D unresolved. The J call could be wrong; TRBJ2-7 is a better fit for the DNA end. The CDR3 contains 11 residues. The germline gives CDR1 MNHNY, CDR2 SVGAGI (reference sequence).

The chain has TRBV6-5 and TRBJ2-7; the match to TRBD2 covers 7 bases. This CDR3 region has 15 residues. V lost 8 bases and J lost 7; bases outside the gene matches: 17. Per germline, CDR1 MNHEY and CDR2 SVGAGI. The DNA for the CDR3 is TGTGCCAGCGGCCCGGTAAGCGGGATTGGGGGAGAGCAGTACTTC. This gives the protein CASGPVSGIGGEQYF.